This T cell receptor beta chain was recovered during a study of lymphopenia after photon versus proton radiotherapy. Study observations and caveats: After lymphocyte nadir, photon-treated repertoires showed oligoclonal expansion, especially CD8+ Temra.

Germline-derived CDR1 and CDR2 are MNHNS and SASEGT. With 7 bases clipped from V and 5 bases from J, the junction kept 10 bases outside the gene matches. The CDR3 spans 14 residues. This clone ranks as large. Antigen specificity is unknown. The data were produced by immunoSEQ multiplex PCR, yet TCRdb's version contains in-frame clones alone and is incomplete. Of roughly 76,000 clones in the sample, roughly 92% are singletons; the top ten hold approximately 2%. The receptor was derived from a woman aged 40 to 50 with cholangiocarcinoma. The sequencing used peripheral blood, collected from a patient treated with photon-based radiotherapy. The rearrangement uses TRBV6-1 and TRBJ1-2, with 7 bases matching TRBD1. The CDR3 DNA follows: TGTGCCAGCATCGAAGGGGGCAGCCCTTATGGCTACACCTTC. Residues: CASIEGGSPYGYTF.